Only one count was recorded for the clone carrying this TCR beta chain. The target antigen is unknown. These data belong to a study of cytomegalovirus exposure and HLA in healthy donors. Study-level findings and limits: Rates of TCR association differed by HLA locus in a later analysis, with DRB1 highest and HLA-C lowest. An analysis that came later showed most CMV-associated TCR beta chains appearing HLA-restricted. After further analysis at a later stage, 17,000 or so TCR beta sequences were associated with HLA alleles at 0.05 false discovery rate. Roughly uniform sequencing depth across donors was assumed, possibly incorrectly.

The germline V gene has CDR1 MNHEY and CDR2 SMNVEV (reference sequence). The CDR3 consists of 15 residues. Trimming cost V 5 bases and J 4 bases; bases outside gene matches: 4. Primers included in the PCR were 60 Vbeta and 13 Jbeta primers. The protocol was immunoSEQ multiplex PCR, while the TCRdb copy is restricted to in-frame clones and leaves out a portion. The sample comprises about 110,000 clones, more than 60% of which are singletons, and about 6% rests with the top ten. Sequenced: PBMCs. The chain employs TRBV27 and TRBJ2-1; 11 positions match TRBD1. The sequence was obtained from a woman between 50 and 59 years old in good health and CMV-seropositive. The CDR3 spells CASSRTGGAYNEQFF. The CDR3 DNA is TGTGCCAGCAGTAGGACAGGGGGCGCGTACAATGAGCAGTTCTTC.